The 29 T cell receptor beta chains below all came from one sample that was sequenced in a study of blood T cell repertoires in COVID-19. Sequencing was performed with immunoSEQ multiplex PCR; in TCRdb, only in-frame clones are kept and a portion is missing. The table has tens of thousands of clones, approximately 83% seen once. The source material was peripheral blood. The source of these receptors is a man aged 40-55 years with acute or convalescent COVID-19.

Here the CDR3 reads CASSQDRNTGELFF. In DNA form, the CDR3 reads TGTGCCAGCAGCCAGGACAGGAACACCGGGGAGCTGTTTTTT. The chain is built from TRBV11-2 and TRBJ2-2; tentative D call: TRBD1 (6 bases). Germline V gene data show CDR1 as SGHAT and CDR2 as FQNNGV. CDR3 length: 14 amino acids. Trimming removed 5 bases from V and 1 base from J, with 8 bases in between.

The V and J genes are TRBV30 and TRBJ1-3; 9 bases are shared with TRBD1. Germline CDR1 is GTSNPN and CDR2 is SVGIG (reference sequence). Losses at the gene ends were 5 bases for V and 4 bases for J; bases not matched to a gene: 9. This CDR3 region has 15 residues. The CDR3 spells CAWRHRTGAGNTIYF. The DNA for the CDR3 is TGTGCCTGGCGACACCGGACAGGGGCGGGAAACACCATATATTTT.

J is TRBJ1-4 and V is TRBV7-9, with a tentative D call TRBD1 (5 bases). Germline V gene sequence: CDR1 SEHNR, CDR2 FQNEAQ (reference sequence). The V gene lost 3 bases and the J gene lost 13 bases, with 24 bases spanning the gap. This CDR3 is 16 amino acids long. In DNA form, the CDR3 reads TGTGCCAGCAGCTTTTTTCAGCAAGGGCGCCCGGGGGGACTGTTTTTT. Its translation: CASSFFQQGRPGGLFF.

The chain combines TRBV6-1 with TRBJ1-2, with a tentative D call TRBD1 (5 bases). The CDR3 consists of 14 residues. Germline CDR1 is MNHNS and CDR2 is SASEGT. Trimming pared 2 bases from V and 7 bases from J, leaving 14 bases between. The CDR3 spells CASSEFGGQGGYTF. CDR3 DNA: TGTGCCAGCAGTGAATTCGGCGGCCAGGGTGGCTACACCTTC.

The genes are TRBV5-1 and TRBJ1-1; 7 positions agree with TRBD1. The germline CDR1 and CDR2 sequences are SGHRS and YFSETQ. Trimming removed 4 bases from V and 5 bases from J; junction bases left unmatched: 8. The CDR3 extends over 14 amino acids. Written as DNA, the CDR3 is TGCGCCAGCAGCGGGTCCGGACAGGCTACTGAAGCTTTCTTT. Translation: CASSGSGQATEAFF.

The V gene is TRBV30, the J gene TRBJ1-3, with TRBD1 identical over 8 bases. Per the germline V gene, CDR1 is GTSNPN and CDR2 is SVGIG (reference sequence). J gave up 0 bases and V 5 bases, and 3 bases lay outside the gene matches. The CDR3 contains 14 residues. Written as DNA, the CDR3 is TGTGCCTGGGCCACAGGGGGCTCTGGAAACACCATATATTTT. Protein sequence: CAWATGGSGNTIYF.

The chain carries TRBV5-1 and TRBJ1-2, with 10 bases identical to TRBD1. Germline values: CDR1 SGHRS, CDR2 YFSETQ. J gave up 6 bases and V 1 base, and 6 bases lay outside the gene matches. CDR3 length: 15 amino acids. The CDR3 reads CASSLSGTGADGYTF. In nucleotides, the CDR3 is TGCGCCAGCAGCTTGTCGGGGACAGGGGCGGATGGCTACACCTTC. The whole variable domain, filled in from reference TRBV5-1 and TRBJ1-2, reads KAGVTQTPRYLIKTRGQQVTLSCSPISGHRSVSWYQQTPGQGLQFLFEYFSETQRNKGNFPGRFSGRQFSNSRSEMNVSTLELGDSALYLCASSLSGTGADGYTFGSGTRLTVV.

The V call is TRBV3-1 (or the pseudogene TRBV3-2), the J call TRBJ2-5; TRBD2 might be the D (5 bases). Between the trimmed V and J ends, which lost 4 bases and 12 bases, there was a span of 15 bases. The CDR3 consists of 12 residues. Per germline, CDR1 LGHDT and CDR2 YNNKEL (reference sequence). The chain's CDR3 is CASSLASGIEYF. As DNA, the CDR3 is TGTGCCAGCAGCCTAGCGTCCGGCATCGAGTACTTC.

The chain carries TRBV10-3 and TRBJ2-5, with unresolved D. Germline CDR1 reads ENHRY; CDR2 reads SYGVKD. Trimming stripped 4 bases from V and 1 base from J, with 7 bases between. This CDR3 contains 13 residues. This CDR3 is CAISAQPQETQYF. For the CDR3, the DNA is TGTGCCATCAGTGCACAGCCCCAAGAGACCCAGTACTTC.

V is TRBV15 and J is TRBJ1-3; D gene ambiguous. The CDR3 spans 14 residues. Trimming stripped 7 bases from V and 0 bases from J, with 10 bases between. CDR1 is LNHNV, CDR2 YYDKDF, per germline (reference sequence). The CDR3 region has the DNA TGTGCCACCAAATCCGTATCCTCTGGAAACACCATATATTTT. It yields the protein CATKSVSSGNTIYF.

This chain joins TRBV3-1 (or the pseudogene TRBV3-2) and TRBJ2-7; 9 bases match TRBD2. Germline CDR1 reads LGHDT; CDR2 reads YNNKEL (reference sequence). Trimming at V came to 1 base and at J to 7 bases, leaving 11 bases not matched to a gene. This CDR3 comprises 16 residues. The CDR3 DNA follows: TGTGCCAGCAGCCAAGCGTCGAGCGGGAGGTCTGGGGAGCAGTACTTC. It specifies CASSQASSGRSGEQYF.

The chain uses TRBV2 and TRBJ1-2, with TRBD1 matching over 8 bases. V lost 7 bases, J lost 7 bases, and 23 bases stayed unmatched. There are 18 residues in the CDR3. CDR1 is SNHLY and CDR2 is FYNNEI in the germline V gene. For the CDR3, the DNA is TGTGCCAGCACCCCCCCCGGACAGGGATCAGGGTTGCGGGGTGGCTACACCTTC. This encodes CASTPPGQGSGLRGGYTF.

The rearrangement links TRBV19 to TRBJ1-2; 8 positions agree with TRBD1. The germline CDR1 and CDR2 sequences are LNHDA and SQIVND (reference sequence). Losses at the gene ends were 4 bases for V and 8 bases for J; bases not matched to a gene: 6. The CDR3 length is 13 residues. The CDR3 DNA reads TGTGCCAGTAGTAGCACAGGGGGTACGGGCTACACCTTC. Translation gives CASSSTGGTGYTF.

This rearrangement joins TRBV7-8 to TRBJ2-1; 10 bases are a match to TRBD2. Per germline, CDR1 SGHVS and CDR2 FQNEAQ. This CDR3 region has 17 residues. V gave up 4 bases and J gave up 7 bases; unmatched junction bases: 13. CDR3 bases: TGTGCCAGCAGCTACGACGGTCCAGCGGGGGGGAGGAATGAGCAGTTCTTC. This encodes CASSYDGPAGGRNEQFF.

The rearrangement links TRBV24-1 to TRBJ2-3; D may be TRBD1 (6 bases). The CDR3 spans 16 residues. V dropped 3 bases and J dropped 9 bases, with 21 bases sitting between them. Per the germline V gene, CDR1 is KGHDR and CDR2 is SFDVKD. CDR3 region: CATSDDRDTRTTTQYF. CDR3 sequence (DNA): TGTGCCACCAGTGATGACCGGGACACCCGAACGACGACGCAGTATTTT.

This chain links TRBV21-1 with TRBJ1-5. TRBV21-1 is a known pseudogene. The CDR3 totals 15 residues. CDR3 sequence reads: CASSIPGEPNQPQHF. CDR3 in DNA: TGTGCCAGCAGCATTCCGGGAGAGCCAAATCAGCCCCAGCATTTT.

V is TRBV5-6 and J is TRBJ1-5; 10 bases line up with TRBD1. CDR3 length equals 16 residues. Looked up from germline, CDR1 is SGHDT and CDR2 is YYEEEE. The V gene end was trimmed by 4 bases and the J gene end by 2 bases; junction bases not matched to a gene: 6. CDR3 coding DNA: TGTGCCAGCAGCCCGGACAGGGGGAACGGCAATCAGCCCCAGCATTTT. This gives the protein CASSPDRGNGNQPQHF.

The chain employs TRBV5-1 and TRBJ1-6; no clear D gene. The CDR3 length is 14 residues. Germline values: CDR1 SGHRS, CDR2 YFSETQ. Trimming pared 0 bases from V and 8 bases from J, leaving 9 bases between. CDR3 in amino acids: CASSLAEGYSPLHF. Written as DNA, the CDR3 is TGCGCCAGCAGCTTGGCCGAGGGCTATTCACCCCTCCACTTT.

The rearrangement uses TRBV9 and TRBJ2-7; D might be TRBD1 (6 bases). The CDR3 sequence is 19 residues long. Germline V gene lookup returns CDR1 SGDLS and CDR2 YYNGEE. The CDR3 region is CAERVGDPGHKESSYEQYV. DNA of the CDR3: TGTGCGGAACGGGTGGGAGATCCGGGACACAAAGAGAGCTCCTACGAGCAGTACGTC.

The chain employs TRBV5-6 and TRBJ1-4, with unresolved D. Germline CDR1 is SGHDT and CDR2 is YYEEEE. The CDR3 extends over 15 amino acids. V was clipped by 2 bases and J by 6 bases, with 14 bases between them. The CDR3 protein is CASSFRLRIYEKLFF. In DNA form, the CDR3 reads TGTGCCAGCAGCTTTCGGTTGCGTATATATGAAAAACTGTTTTTT.

The gene calls are TRBV27 and TRBJ2-7; unclear D gene. The germline V gene encodes CDR1 MNHEY and CDR2 SMNVEV (reference sequence). With 0 bases removed from V and 2 bases from J, the gap between germline ends came to 14 bases. The CDR3 is 16 amino acids. The DNA of the CDR3 is TGTGCCAGCAGTTTATCCCGGATTGGCGGAGCCTACGAGCAGTACTTC. It yields the protein CASSLSRIGGAYEQYF.

V is TRBV19 and J is TRBJ2-4; 12 bases line up with TRBD2. Germline V lookup: CDR1 LNHDA, CDR2 SQIVND (reference sequence). The CDR3 is 17 residues long. V dropped 5 bases and J dropped 1; count of bases not matched to a gene: 6. The CDR3 DNA is TGTGCCAGTAGTCCCCGACTAGCGGGAGAGGCCAAAAACATTCAGTACTTC. It yields the protein CASSPRLAGEAKNIQYF.

This chain joins TRBV11-2 and TRBJ2-1; D is unresolved. The germline V gene encodes CDR1 SGHAT and CDR2 FQNNGV. V shed 0 bases and J shed 7 bases, with 7 bases lying between them. This CDR3 is 13 amino acids long. The DNA for the CDR3 is TGTGCCAGCAGCTTAGAACCCGGGAATGAGCAGTTCTTC. Translation gives CASSLEPGNEQFF.

V is TRBV30 and J is TRBJ1-6; 7 bases are shared with TRBD1. CDR1 GTSNPN and CDR2 SVGIG come from the germline V gene (reference sequence). This CDR3 has 15 residues. V lost 2 bases to trimming and J lost 6 bases; unmatched junction nucleotides: 7. The CDR3 DNA reads TGTGCCTGGAGTCCCGGACAGGCTTTTAATTCACCCCTCCACTTT. Amino acids: CAWSPGQAFNSPLHF.

The V and J genes are TRBV19 and TRBJ2-1, with a tentative D call TRBD2 (6 bases). CDR1 is LNHDA, CDR2 SQIVND, per germline (reference sequence). The CDR3 consists of 13 residues. The V end lost 6 bases, the J end lost 7 bases, and 13 bases lay between the germline ends. CDR3 region: CASRGGVGNEQFF. In DNA, the CDR3 is TGTGCCAGTAGAGGCGGGGTAGGGAATGAGCAGTTCTTC.

V usage is TRBV7-9 and J usage is TRBJ2-4, with TRBD1 matching over 8 bases. Per germline, CDR1 SEHNR and CDR2 FQNEAQ (reference sequence). V shed 5 bases and J 10 bases; nucleotides not matched to a gene: 7. The CDR3 extends over 13 amino acids. CDR3 amino acids: CASSRPGQAIQYF. The CDR3 DNA is TGTGCCAGCAGCCGCCCGGGACAGGCAATTCAGTACTTC.

A single count supports this clone. The chain has TRBV6-5 and TRBJ2-3; tentatively, D is TRBD2 (5 bases). The germline gives CDR1 MNHEY, CDR2 SVGAGI. CDR3 size: 16 residues. Between the trimmed V and J ends, which lost 4 bases and 1 base, there was a span of 15 bases. CDR3 nucleotide sequence: TGTGCCAGCAGTTCCGTCCTCCGGGGAGGCACAGATACGCAGTATTTT. Amino acids: CASSSVLRGGTDTQYF.

The chain employs TRBV2 and TRBJ2-7, with 11 bases lining up with TRBD1. The V and J ends lost 6 bases and 3 bases, in that order; junction bases with no gene match: 4. This CDR3 comprises 14 residues. Germline V gene sequence: CDR1 SNHLY, CDR2 FYNNEI. The DNA for the CDR3 is TGTGCCAGCAGGGAGGACAGGGGGCTCTACGAGCAGTACTTC. Residues: CASREDRGLYEQYF.

A single count supports this clone. The chain joins TRBV18 to TRBJ2-7, with 9 bases aligning to TRBD1. There are 15 residues in the CDR3. Germline V gene sequence: CDR1 KGHSH, CDR2 LQKENI. V was clipped by 0 bases and J by 1 base; unmatched bases: 1. The CDR3 DNA is TGTGCCAGCTCACCACCCGGGACAGGGTCCTACGAGCAGTACTTC. The encoded protein is CASSPPGTGSYEQYF.